This entry lists 6 T cell receptor beta chains sequenced from one sample in a study of T cell responses to AZD1222 COVID-19 vaccine. Measured with immunoSEQ multiplex PCR; TCRdb has only the in-frame clones, and not every one. The sample contains 150,000 to 200,000 clones, 94% of which appear only once. Sequences were derived from peripheral blood, sampled on day 0 of AZD1222 vaccination. The receptor source for this set is an adult in good health.

The chain links TRBV30 to TRBJ2-7; TRBD2 aligns across 8 bases. The CDR3 is 13 amino acids. Germline V gene lookup returns CDR1 GTSNPN and CDR2 SVGIG (reference sequence). With V trimmed by 3 bases and J by 2 bases, 3 bases remained unmatched. The CDR3 loop reads CAWRGLGPYEQYF. In DNA, the CDR3 is TGTGCCTGGAGGGGACTAGGACCCTACGAGCAGTACTTC.

The V and J genes are TRBV9 and TRBJ2-5, with D tentatively TRBD1 or TRBD2 (5 bases each). Germline CDR1 is SGDLS and CDR2 is YYNGEE. This CDR3 has 17 residues. The germline V and J ends were trimmed by 4 bases and 2 bases, with 21 bases remaining between them. The chain's CDR3 is CASSFPRVGDTQETQYF. The DNA for the CDR3 is TGTGCCAGCAGCTTCCCGCGGGTGGGGGATACACAAGAGACCCAGTACTTC.

The chain joins TRBV6-1 to TRBJ1-5; 7 bases line up with TRBD1. From germline, CDR1 is MNHNS and CDR2 SASEGT. V was clipped by 4 bases and J by 3 bases; unmatched bases: 9. CDR3 length equals 16 residues. In DNA, the CDR3 is TGTGCCAGCAGTGGTTCGACAGGGCTGAACAATCAGCCCCAGCATTTT. Its protein product is CASSGSTGLNNQPQHF.

The rearrangement uses TRBV11-2 and TRBJ1-1, with 10 bases lining up with TRBD1. Germline lookup yields CDR1 SGHAT and CDR2 FQNNGV. The CDR3 spans 13 residues. The V segment lost 2 bases and the J segment 8 bases; nucleotides outside the gene matches: 2. CDR3 in DNA: TGTGCCAGCAGCTTACCGGGACAGGGGGAAGCTTTCTTT. This gives the protein CASSLPGQGEAFF.

The V call is TRBV12-3 or TRBV12-4, the J call TRBJ1-5, with D possibly being TRBD1 (5 bases). V was trimmed by 3 bases and J by 7 bases, leaving 10 bases between them. This CDR3 is built from 13 residues. CDR3 DNA sequence: TGTGCCAGCAGTTTCGGGGGAAGACAGCCCCAGCATTTT. Translating it yields CASSFGGRQPQHF.

This chain uses TRBV3-1 (or the pseudogene TRBV3-2) with TRBJ2-7, with D unresolved. Germline CDR1 is LGHDT and CDR2 is YNNKEL (reference sequence). Trimming removed 2 bases from V and 2 bases from J, with 10 bases in between. The CDR3 runs 14 residues. This chain's CDR3 is CASSQLNSPYEQYF. The CDR3 DNA reads as TGTGCCAGCAGCCAACTCAACAGCCCCTACGAGCAGTACTTC.